One and the same sample provided the 27 T cell receptor beta chains below, sequenced in a study of T cells in narcolepsy. Only in-frame clones appear in the TCRdb table, and some are missing; sequencing was by immunoSEQ multiplex PCR. This table holds 31,000 or so clones, roughly 90% found once. The source material was CD45RA- memory CD4+ T cells from PBMCs. These receptors came from a human donor with narcolepsy.

The V gene is TRBV7-6, the J gene TRBJ1-3; a possible D gene is TRBD1 (5 bases). Germline-derived CDR1 and CDR2 are SGHVS and FNYEAQ. This CDR3 comprises 15 residues. Trimming removed 5 bases from V and 0 bases from J, with 11 bases in between. This CDR3 reads CASSATGLSGNTIYF. The CDR3 nucleotides read TGTGCCAGCAGCGCAACAGGCCTCTCTGGAAACACCATATATTTT.

This clone was seen a single time. The V and J genes are TRBV6-1 and TRBJ2-2; D tentatively fits TRBD1 or TRBD2 (5 bases each). This CDR3 is built from 18 residues. CDR1 is MNHNS, CDR2 SASEGT, per germline. With 2 bases removed from V and 1 base from J, the gap between germline ends came to 17 bases. The CDR3 loop reads CASSEFKAFGGNTGELFF. The CDR3 nucleotides read TGTGCCAGCAGTGAATTTAAGGCATTTGGGGGGAACACCGGGGAGCTGTTTTTT.

The rearrangement uses TRBV29-1 and TRBJ2-1, with TRBD2 matching over 11 bases. Germline-derived CDR1 and CDR2 are SQVTM and ANQGSEA. The ends lost 6 bases at V and 0 bases at J; junction bases unmatched: 16. The CDR3 extends over 19 amino acids. The CDR3 sequence: CSVRRQGLAASPSYNEQFF. The CDR3 nucleotides read TGCAGCGTGCGGAGACAGGGACTAGCGGCGTCTCCCTCCTACAATGAGCAGTTCTTC.

The V gene is TRBV18, the J gene TRBJ1-4, with D perhaps matching TRBD1 (5 bases). There are 13 residues in the CDR3. CDR1 and CDR2 (germline): KGHSH, LQKENI. V gave up 6 bases and J gave up 8 bases, with 13 bases separating them. The CDR3 region is CASSHSRDEKLFF. The CDR3 DNA reads TGTGCCAGCTCGCATAGTCGGGACGAAAAACTGTTTTTT.

The V and J genes are TRBV7-8 and TRBJ2-5; perhaps TRBD2 as D (7 bases). CDR3 length equals 15 residues. The V and J ends lost 1 base and 1 base respectively, with 10 bases between them. Germline V gives CDR1 SGHVS, CDR2 FQNEAQ. CDR3: CASSLVRGGQETQYF. DNA for the CDR3: TGTGCCAGCAGCTTAGTGAGGGGGGGCCAAGAGACCCAGTACTTC.

The genes are TRBV7-2 and TRBJ1-2; 9 bases line up with TRBD1. CDR1 is SGHTA, CDR2 FQGNSA, per germline. The CDR3 loop spans 14 amino acids. V shed 7 bases, J shed 8 bases, and the junction held 11 bases outside the gene matches. The CDR3: CASNSPTGGRGYTF. CDR3 coding DNA: TGTGCCAGCAACTCACCGACAGGGGGGAGAGGCTACACCTTC.

The J gene is TRBJ2-5, the V gene TRBV5-1; D is uncertain. Trimming shortened V by 4 bases and J by 1 base, and 8 bases separated the two germline ends. This CDR3 is built from 13 residues. Germline CDR1 and CDR2: SGHRS and YFSETQ. The CDR3 DNA follows: TGCGCCAGCAGCCCGGCCGGCCAAGAGACCCAGTACTTC. It specifies CASSPAGQETQYF.

V gene TRBV7-9 combines with J gene TRBJ1-2; 7 bases line up with TRBD1. Looked up from germline, CDR1 is SEHNR and CDR2 is FQNEAQ (reference sequence). V shed 5 bases, J shed 5 bases, and the junction held 11 bases outside the gene matches. The length of the CDR3 is 15 residues. The CDR3 region is CASSQGSRGLYGYTF. Here the CDR3 DNA reads TGTGCCAGCAGCCAGGGGTCGAGGGGGCTATATGGCTACACCTTC.

This chain joins TRBV19 and TRBJ1-5, with D tentatively TRBD1 (6 bases). CDR3 size: 15 residues. Trimming took 1 base from V and 7 from J, leaving 14 bases between them. CDR1 LNHDA and CDR2 SQIVND come from the germline V gene (reference sequence). CDR3 sequence (DNA): TGTGCCAGTAGTATAGCGGGGGGGCCGGGGCAGCCCCAGCATTTT. Its translation is CASSIAGGPGQPQHF.

Worth noting for this clone: An end of the junction differs from the germline gene, which may be a read error. The chain employs TRBV7-2 and TRBJ1-6; 8 bases are shared with TRBD1. CDR3 length: 15 residues. Germline V lookup: CDR1 SGHTA, CDR2 FQGNSA. The CDR3 sequence is CASSPDRADNSPLHF. The CDR3 nucleotides read TGTGCCAGCAGCCCGGACAGGGCGGATAATTCGCCCCTCCACTTT.

The rearrangement uses TRBV10-2 and TRBJ1-3, with 10 positions matching TRBD1. The V gene end was trimmed by 3 bases and the J gene end by 0 bases; junction bases not matched to a gene: 2. Germline CDR1 and CDR2: WSHSY and SAAADI. There are 16 residues in the CDR3. CDR3 region: CASSDGTGVSGNTIYF. In nucleotides, the CDR3 is TGCGCCAGCAGTGATGGGACAGGGGTCTCTGGAAACACCATATATTTT.

The DNA of the CDR3 is TGTGCCAGCATCGTCGGGGGTAGCTCTGGAAACACCATATATTTT. Protein sequence: CASIVGGSSGNTIYF. This rearrangement joins TRBV28 to TRBJ1-3; a weak D match, TRBD1 (5 bases). CDR1 and CDR2 (germline): MDHEN, SYDVKM. The CDR3 runs to 15 residues. Trimming pared 7 bases from V and 0 bases from J, leaving 13 bases between.

The chain has TRBV19 and TRBJ2-3; 10 positions match TRBD2. CDR1 is LNHDA, CDR2 SQIVND, per germline (reference sequence). CDR3 length: 17 residues. J lost 6 bases, V lost 2 bases, and 11 bases had no gene match. CDR3 nucleotide sequence: TGTGCCAGTAGTATATCGGCTAGCGGGGGCCCCGTGGATACGCAGTATTTT. This codes for CASSISASGGPVDTQYF.

This clone has just one count. The chain recombines TRBV7-2 with TRBJ1-2; the D gene is possibly TRBD1 (5 bases). Germline CDR1 and CDR2: SGHTA and FQGNSA. The CDR3 sequence is 16 residues long. Between the trimmed V and J ends, which lost 1 base and 3 bases, there was a span of 15 bases. The CDR3 sequence is CASSLGWGNVDYGYTF. The CDR3 region has the DNA TGTGCCAGCAGCTTAGGTTGGGGGAACGTAGACTATGGCTACACCTTC.

This chain joins TRBV6-5 and TRBJ2-3; D is tentatively TRBD1 or TRBD2 (5 bases each). The CDR3 is made up of 13 amino acids. Germline loops: CDR1 MNHEY, CDR2 SVGAGI. Trimming shortened V by 6 bases and J by 2 bases, and 9 bases separated the two germline ends. For the CDR3, the DNA is TGTGCCAGCAGACGGGGCTACACAGATACGCAGTATTTT. Protein product: CASRRGYTDTQYF.

The CDR3 spells CASSFRESLDTQYF. DNA for the CDR3: TGTGCCAGCAGCTTCCGGGAGAGTTTAGATACGCAGTATTTT. The gene calls are TRBV5-8 and TRBJ2-3; D may be TRBD2 (6 bases). V was clipped by 2 bases and J by 5 bases, with 12 bases between them. Looked up from germline, CDR1 is SGHTS and CDR2 is YDEGEE. This CDR3 spans 14 amino acids.

This chain joins TRBV30 and TRBJ1-2; D is undetermined. Between the trimmed V and J ends, which lost 2 bases and 3 bases, there was a span of 10 bases. The CDR3 is made up of 13 amino acids. Germline V gene data show CDR1 as GTSNPN and CDR2 as SVGIG (reference sequence). CDR3 in DNA: TGTGCCTGGAGTAAGGGAAGTTACTATGGCTACACCTTC. It codes for CAWSKGSYYGYTF.

V gene TRBV29-1 combines with J gene TRBJ2-3, with D unclear. Trimming cost V 7 bases and J 3 bases, with 11 bases left between them. CDR1 and CDR2 (germline): SQVTM, ANQGSEA. CDR3 size: 12 residues. CDR3 amino acids: CSADTGTDTQYF. In nucleotides, the CDR3 is TGCAGCGCTGATACTGGTACAGATACGCAGTATTTT.

The chain uses TRBV19 and TRBJ2-5; TRBD2 matches 9 bases. From germline, CDR1 is LNHDA and CDR2 SQIVND (reference sequence). J gave up 2 bases and V 3 bases, and 1 base lay outside the gene matches. The CDR3 spans 14 residues. CDR3: CASSISGGQETQYF. For the CDR3, the DNA is TGTGCCAGTAGTATCAGCGGGGGGCAAGAGACCCAGTACTTC. Variable domain in full (rest from reference TRBV19 and TRBJ2-5): DGGITQSPKYLFRKEGQNVTLSCEQNLNHDAMYWYRQDPGQGLRLIYYSQIVNDFQKGDIAEGYSVSREKKESFPLTVTSAQKNPTAFYLCASSISGGQETQYFGPGTRLLVL.

This rearrangement joins TRBV18 to TRBJ1-3; weak D call: TRBD1 (6 bases). CDR3 length equals 16 residues. Germline V gives CDR1 KGHSH, CDR2 LQKENI. Trimming shortened V by 3 bases and J by 0 bases, and 12 bases separated the two germline ends. Here the CDR3 reads CASSPLRDNSGNTIYF. The CDR3 nucleotides read TGTGCCAGCTCACCGTTGCGGGACAACTCTGGAAACACCATATATTTT.

A single count supports this clone. This sequence joins TRBV30 and TRBJ1-2; TRBD1 is a possible D gene (5 bases). Looked up from germline, CDR1 is GTSNPN and CDR2 is SVGIG (reference sequence). Trimming stripped 2 bases from V and 8 bases from J, with 21 bases between. This CDR3 region has 15 residues. CDR3 sequence: CAWSPRGARAGGYTF. The CDR3 bases are TGTGCCTGGAGTCCCCGTGGGGCAAGGGCAGGGGGCTACACCTTC.

This clone was counted only a few times. The chain couples TRBV2 to TRBJ2-1; tentative D call: TRBD2 (5 bases). This CDR3 spans 17 amino acids. Looked up from germline, CDR1 is SNHLY and CDR2 is FYNNEI. V shed 6 bases and J shed 1 base, with 19 bases lying between them. The DNA of the CDR3 is TGTGCCAGCAGGCTTACGGGGTCCTCAAGGTCCTACAATGAGCAGTTCTTC. Translating it yields CASRLTGSSRSYNEQFF.

The chain combines TRBV6-6 with TRBJ1-2, with D uncertain. Germline assignment: CDR1 MNHNY and CDR2 SVGAGI (reference sequence). Trimming took off 0 bases at V and 5 bases at J, with 4 bases between the two ends. CDR3 length equals 12 residues. The CDR3 is CASSYSGYGYTF. As DNA, the CDR3 is TGTGCCAGCAGTTACTCGGGTTATGGCTACACCTTC.

The CDR3 spells CASSSPRTNEKLFF. In nucleotides, the CDR3 is TGTGCCAGCAGTTCCCCGAGAACTAATGAAAAACTGTTTTTT. The chain uses TRBV6-5 and TRBJ1-4; D call uncertain. This CDR3 has 14 residues. Trimming cost V 4 bases and J 1 base, with 7 bases left between them. Germline V lookup: CDR1 MNHEY, CDR2 SVGAGI.

The rearrangement links TRBV6-5 to TRBJ1-5; no clear D gene. Germline CDR1 is MNHEY and CDR2 is SVGAGI. The CDR3 is made up of 13 amino acids. V was shortened by 2 bases and J by 6 bases, with 8 bases between the two germline ends. The chain's CDR3 is CASSYGDGQPQHF. The CDR3, as DNA: TGTGCCAGCAGTTACGGGGATGGTCAGCCCCAGCATTTT.

This clone has more than one count but fewer than ten. The chain combines TRBV2 with TRBJ2-3, with D perhaps matching TRBD2 (6 bases). V dropped 6 bases and J dropped 0 bases, with 10 bases sitting between them. The CDR3 covers 14 residues. Germline assignment: CDR1 SNHLY and CDR2 FYNNEI. CDR3 in amino acids: CASRAGTSTDTQYF. In DNA, the CDR3 is TGTGCCAGCAGGGCCGGGACTAGCACAGATACGCAGTATTTT.

V and J are TRBV4-1 and TRBJ1-2; 10 nucleotides align to TRBD1. Germline V CDR1 and CDR2: MGHRA, YSYEKL. The CDR3 length is 15 residues. J was trimmed by 5 bases and V by 1 base; bases with no gene match: 4. The CDR3 nucleotides read TGCGCCAGCAGCCAAGCCAGGACAGGGGGGTATGGCTACACCTTC. As protein: CASSQARTGGYGYTF.